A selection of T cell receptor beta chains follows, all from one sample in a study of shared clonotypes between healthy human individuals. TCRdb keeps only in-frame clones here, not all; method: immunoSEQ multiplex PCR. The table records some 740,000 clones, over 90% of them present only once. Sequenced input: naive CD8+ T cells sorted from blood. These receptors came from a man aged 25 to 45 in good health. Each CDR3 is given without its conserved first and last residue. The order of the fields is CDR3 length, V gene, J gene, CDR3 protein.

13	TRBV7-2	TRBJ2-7	ASSRLAGTSYEQY
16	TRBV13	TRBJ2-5	ASSLRNWREGLEETQY
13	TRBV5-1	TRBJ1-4	ASSLGNPTNEKLF
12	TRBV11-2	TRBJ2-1	ASSYGMTSNEQF
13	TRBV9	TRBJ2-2	ASSVAQTNTGELF
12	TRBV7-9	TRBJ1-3	ASSPDDGGNTIY
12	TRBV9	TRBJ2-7	ASSVGNSGYEQY
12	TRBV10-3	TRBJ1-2	AISESGEYYGYT
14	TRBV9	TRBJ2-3	ASSVRRAGGLDTQY
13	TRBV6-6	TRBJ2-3	ASSAWEAATDTQY
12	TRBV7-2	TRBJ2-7	ASSPGGGMHEQY
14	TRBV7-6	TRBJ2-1	ASSPRTGNPYNEQF
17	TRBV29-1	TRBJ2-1	SVEGGAAASGRAIYEQF
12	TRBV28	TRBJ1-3	ASSLSGPRDTIY
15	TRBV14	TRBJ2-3	ASSQDLEQGFTDTQY
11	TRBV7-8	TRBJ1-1	ASSSDLDSEAF
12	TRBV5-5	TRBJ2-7	ASSDADGAYEQY
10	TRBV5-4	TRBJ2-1	ASSYRFNEQF
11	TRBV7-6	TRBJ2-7	ASSSQGAYEQY
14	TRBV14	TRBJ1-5	ASSHRQGAYNQPQH
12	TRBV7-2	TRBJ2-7	ASSLERQGFEQY
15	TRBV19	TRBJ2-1	ASSLTSGRATPDEQF
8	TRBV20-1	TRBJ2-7	SAMDYEQY
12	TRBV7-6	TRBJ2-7	ASSLSGTAYEQY
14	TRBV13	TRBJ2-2	ASSSSGPALIGELF
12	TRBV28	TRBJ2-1	ASTVRGPYNEQF
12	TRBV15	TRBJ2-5	ATSRDLTTGTQY